The entry below gives a single T cell receptor (beta chain) sequence along with its context. What it binds is unknown. The sort gate was single viable CD3+CD4+CD8-CD45RO+ cells for memory CD4+ T cells. Donors' CMV status reflects serum IgG against pp150, pp28, p38, p52. CD4+ T cells were isolated by positive magnetic selection. Assay used: immunoSEQ multiplex PCR; TCRdb lists only in-frame clones, some missing. Among 45,000 to 65,000 clones listed, under 80% were seen once. These data come from a study of memory CD4+ T cells and cytomegalovirus serostatus. General study findings and limits: CD4+ memory repertoires contained about two fifths of the roughly 160 reported CMV TCRbeta sequences.

Germline loops: CDR1 SGHRS, CDR2 YFSETQ. The CDR3 has 13 residues. V lost 4 bases, J lost 7 bases, and 5 bases stayed unmatched. The rearrangement joins TRBV5-1 to TRBJ1-2; 9 nucleotides match TRBD1. The sequenced sample consisted of memory CD4+ T cells from blood. This sequence originates from an adult in good health and CMV-seronegative. CDR3 protein: CASSLGTGPGYTF. The CDR3, as DNA: TGCGCCAGCAGCCTAGGGACAGGGCCTGGCTACACCTTC.